This T cell receptor beta chain was captured in a study of blood T cell repertoires in COVID-19. Clones were sequenced by immunoSEQ multiplex PCR, and TCRdb holds only the in-frame ones, with some missing. The sample lists over 40,000 clones, approximately 90% occurring once. This CDR3 spans 15 amino acids. Looked up from germline, CDR1 is MNHEY and CDR2 is SVGAGI. Trimming removed 5 bases at V and 3 bases at J, with 15 bases between. The sample holds one count of this clone. Sequencing was carried out using peripheral blood. The V gene is TRBV6-5, the J gene TRBJ2-3; D possibly corresponds to TRBD2 (6 bases). The TCR originated in a man between 65 and 85 years old with acute or convalescent COVID-19. CDR3 protein: CASSPFGGQTDTQYF. The CDR3 DNA reads as TGTGCCAGCAGTCCATTCGGGGGTCAGACAGATACGCAGTATTTT.